This T cell receptor (beta chain) is drawn from a study of shared clonotypes between healthy human individuals. Study details: CD4 naive and CD4 memory each took three plates per donor, while CD8 naive took two and CD8 memory one.

Regarding the study as a whole: Limited genetic and exposure-history diversity came from having few donors.

CD45RA+ naive and CD45RA-negative memory subsets were separated from CD4+ cells. Points on this clone: The target antigen is unknown.

The method was immunoSEQ multiplex PCR; TCRdb's version includes in-frame clones alone and lacks a portion of them. The sample carries under 1,100,000 clones, about 74% recorded once. This CDR3 region has 12 residues. Trimming shortened V by 2 bases and J by 7 bases, and 6 bases separated the two germline ends. The germline CDR1 and CDR2 sequences are GTSNPN and SVGIG (reference sequence). The chain couples TRBV30 to TRBJ1-6; D call uncertain. This TCR was sampled from a man in his late teens or twenties in good health. Sequencing input: memory CD4+ T cells sorted from blood. Subset given: CD45RA-negative fraction. The CDR3 DNA reads TGTGCCTGGAGTCTAGTAAATTCACCCCTCCACTTT. This codes for CAWSLVNSPLHF. The full variable domain, with the rest looked up from reference TRBV30 and TRBJ1-6, is SQTIHQWPATLVQPVGSPLSLECTVEGTSNPNLYWYRQAAGRGLQLLFYSVGIGQISSEVPQNLSASRPQDRQFILSSKKLLLSDSGFYLCAWSLVNSPLHFGNGTRLTVT.